This T cell receptor beta chain emerged from a study of Tregs in tolerant kidney transplant recipients. The length of the CDR3 is 17 residues. With V trimmed by 0 bases and J by 2 bases, 2 bases remained unmatched. The germline V gene has CDR1 LGHNA and CDR2 YSLEER. Study results and caveats: Tregs expanded with activated donor B cells seemed most donor-specific.

TCRdb's copy holds only in-frame clones and misses some; the assay was immunoSEQ multiplex PCR. The sample yields some 60,000 clones, around four fifths seen once. As to this clone: Its specificity is not known.

Unstimulated regulatory T cells (CD4+CD25+CD127-), CD4+CD25- non-regulatory cells, CD4 and CD8 cells were FACS-sorted from thawed PBMCs. This sequence originates from a human donor in good health. The genes are TRBV4-3 and TRBJ2-2, with 11 bases fitting TRBD2. Sequenced input: CD4+ T cells from blood. DNA of the CDR3: TGCGCCAGCAGCCAAGATAGCGGGGGGGCCAACACCGGGGAGCTGTTTTTT. Protein product: CASSQDSGGANTGELFF.